The entry below gives a single T cell receptor (beta chain) sequence along with its context. Assay: immunoSEQ multiplex PCR; the TCRdb copy retains only in-frame clones and omits some. There are some 250,000 clones in the sample; around 84% occur only once, and around 3.3% lies in the top ten. These data originate in a study of blood T cell repertoires in COVID-19. The wider study: Specimens from acute and convalescent COVID-19 originated in the United States, Italy and Spain. T cells, B-cell-depleted T cells, or PBMCs provided the cDNA or gDNA that served as material.

The germline CDR1 and CDR2 sequences are SNHLY and FYNNEI. V gave up 4 bases and J gave up 4 bases, with 13 bases separating them. The CDR3 loop spans 14 amino acids. Sample: peripheral blood. The chain has TRBV2 and TRBJ1-2; D possibly corresponds to TRBD1 (5 bases). The origin of this receptor is a woman aged 18-29 years with acute or convalescent COVID-19. The CDR3 bases are TGTGCCAGCAGTGGTCGGGGGTGGGTCTATGGCTACACCTTC. Translation gives CASSGRGWVYGYTF.